Included here is one TCR beta chain sequence, with context. Antigen specificity is unknown. This entry is derived from a study of T cell responses to AZD1222 COVID-19 vaccine. After removal of 4 bases from V and 6 bases from J, the junction contained 11 bases not matched to a gene. CDR3 length equals 16 residues. Germline V gives CDR1 MRHNA, CDR2 SNTAGT. Overall study results and limits: The span of vaccine-associated CD4 TCRs extended across spike, with dominance at 160-218 and 743-854. It should be noted that donors were predominantly white British and more often female, and clonal diversity was possibly underestimated. Vaccination with two AZD1222 doses was followed by a rise in Spike-specific TCR breadth and depth.

Generated by immunoSEQ multiplex PCR, the TCRdb table keeps only in-frame clones and is missing some. Here the sample spans approximately 200,000 clones, 91% being singletons. The receptor was isolated from an adult who received the AZD1222 COVID-19 vaccine. Sample: peripheral blood, taken 28 days after the second AZD1222 dose. This chain uses TRBV6-4 with TRBJ2-1, with 8 bases fitting TRBD2. CDR3 loop: CASSGGLAFAVNEQFF. The CDR3, as DNA: TGTGCCAGCAGTGGCGGACTAGCCTTCGCGGTCAATGAGCAGTTCTTC.